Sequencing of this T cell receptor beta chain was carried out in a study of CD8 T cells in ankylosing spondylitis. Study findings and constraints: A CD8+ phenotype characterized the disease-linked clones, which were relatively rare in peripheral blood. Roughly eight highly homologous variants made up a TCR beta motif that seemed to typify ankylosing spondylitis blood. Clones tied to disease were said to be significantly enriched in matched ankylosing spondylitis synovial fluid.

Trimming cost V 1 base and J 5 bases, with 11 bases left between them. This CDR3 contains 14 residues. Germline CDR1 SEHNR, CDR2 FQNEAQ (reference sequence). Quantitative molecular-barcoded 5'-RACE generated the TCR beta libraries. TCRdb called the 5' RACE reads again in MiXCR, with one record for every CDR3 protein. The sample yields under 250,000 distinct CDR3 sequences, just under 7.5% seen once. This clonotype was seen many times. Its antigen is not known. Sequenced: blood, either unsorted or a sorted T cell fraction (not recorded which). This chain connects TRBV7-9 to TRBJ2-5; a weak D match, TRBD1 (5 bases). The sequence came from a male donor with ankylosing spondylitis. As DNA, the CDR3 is TGTGCCAGCAGCTTAGTTTCGACAGTGGAGACCCAGTACTTC. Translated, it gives CASSLVSTVETQYF.